The clone carrying this T cell receptor (beta chain) occurred a few times. Its antigen is still unknown. Trimming cost V 6 bases and J 4 bases, with 13 bases left between them. The CDR3 totals 15 residues. CDR1 and CDR2 (germline): SNHLY, FYNNEI. The sample originates from a study of cytomegalovirus exposure and HLA in healthy donors. Study-wide results and limits: A classifier reportedly called cytomegalovirus status with high sensitivity and specificity.

Vbeta (60) and Jbeta (13) primers were used in the PCR. Only in-frame clones appear in the TCRdb table, and some are missing; sequencing was by immunoSEQ multiplex PCR. The sample lists hundreds of thousands of clones; roughly 80% were seen once. The gene calls are TRBV2 and TRBJ2-6; D might be TRBD2 (7 bases). This sequence originates from a man aged 40-49 years in good health and CMV-seronegative. The sequenced sample was PBMCs. The CDR3 DNA is TGTGCCAGCAGCCGGGGGGCGCGGGGGGCCAACGTCCTGACTTTC. This encodes CASSRGARGANVLTF.